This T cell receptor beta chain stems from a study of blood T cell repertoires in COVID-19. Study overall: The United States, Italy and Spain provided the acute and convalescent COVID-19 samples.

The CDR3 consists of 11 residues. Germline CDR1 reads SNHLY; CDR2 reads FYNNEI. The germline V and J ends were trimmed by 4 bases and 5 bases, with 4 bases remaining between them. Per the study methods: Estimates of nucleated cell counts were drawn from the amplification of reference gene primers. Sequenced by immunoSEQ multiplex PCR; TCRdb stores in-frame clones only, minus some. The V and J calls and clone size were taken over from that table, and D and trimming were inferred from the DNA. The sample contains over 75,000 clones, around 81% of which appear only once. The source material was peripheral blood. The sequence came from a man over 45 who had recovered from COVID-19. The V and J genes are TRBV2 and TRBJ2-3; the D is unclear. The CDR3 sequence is CASSALDTQYF. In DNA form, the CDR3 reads TGTGCCAGCAGTGCCCTAGATACGCAGTATTTT.